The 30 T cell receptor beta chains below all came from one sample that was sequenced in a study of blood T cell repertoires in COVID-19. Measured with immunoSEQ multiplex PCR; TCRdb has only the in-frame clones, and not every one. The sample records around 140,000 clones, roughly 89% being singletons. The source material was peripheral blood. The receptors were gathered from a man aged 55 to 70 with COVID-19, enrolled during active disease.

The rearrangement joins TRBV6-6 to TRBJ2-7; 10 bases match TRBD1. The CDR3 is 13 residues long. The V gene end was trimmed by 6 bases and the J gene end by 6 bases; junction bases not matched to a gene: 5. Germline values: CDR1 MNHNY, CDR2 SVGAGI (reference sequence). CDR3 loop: CASRTGTGVEQYF. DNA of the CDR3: TGTGCCAGCAGGACCGGGACAGGGGTCGAGCAGTACTTC.

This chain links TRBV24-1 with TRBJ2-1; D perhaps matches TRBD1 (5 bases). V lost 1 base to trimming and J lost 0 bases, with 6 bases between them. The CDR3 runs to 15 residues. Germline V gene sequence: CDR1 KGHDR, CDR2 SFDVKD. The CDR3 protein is CATSDFGASYNEQFF. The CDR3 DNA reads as TGTGCCACCAGTGATTTTGGGGCCTCCTACAATGAGCAGTTCTTC.

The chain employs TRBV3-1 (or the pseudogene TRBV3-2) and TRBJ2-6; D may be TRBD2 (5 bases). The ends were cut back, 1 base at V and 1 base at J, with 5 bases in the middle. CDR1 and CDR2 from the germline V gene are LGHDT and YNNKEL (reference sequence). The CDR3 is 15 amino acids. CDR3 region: CASSQAGSGANVLTF. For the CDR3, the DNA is TGTGCCAGCAGCCAAGCGGGGTCTGGGGCCAACGTCCTGACTTTC.

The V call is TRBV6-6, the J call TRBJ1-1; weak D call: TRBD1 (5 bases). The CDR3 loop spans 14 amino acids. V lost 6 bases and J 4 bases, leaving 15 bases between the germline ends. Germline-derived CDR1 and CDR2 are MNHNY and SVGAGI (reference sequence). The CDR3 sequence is CASSQPPGPTEAFF. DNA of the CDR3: TGTGCCAGCAGCCAACCTCCAGGGCCCACTGAAGCTTTCTTT.

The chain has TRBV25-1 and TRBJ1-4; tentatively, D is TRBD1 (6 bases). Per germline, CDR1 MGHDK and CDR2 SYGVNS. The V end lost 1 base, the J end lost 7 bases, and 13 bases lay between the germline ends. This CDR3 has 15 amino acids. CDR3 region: CASSEFLGGVEKLFF. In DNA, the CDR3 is TGTGCCAGCAGTGAATTTCTAGGGGGTGTTGAAAAACTGTTTTTT.

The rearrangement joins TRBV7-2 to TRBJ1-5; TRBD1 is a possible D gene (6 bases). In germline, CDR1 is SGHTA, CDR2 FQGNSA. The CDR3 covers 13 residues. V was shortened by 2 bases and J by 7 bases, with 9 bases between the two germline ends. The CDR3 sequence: CASSLQGTQPQHF. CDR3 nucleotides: TGTGCCAGCAGCTTACAGGGGACACAGCCCCAGCATTTT.

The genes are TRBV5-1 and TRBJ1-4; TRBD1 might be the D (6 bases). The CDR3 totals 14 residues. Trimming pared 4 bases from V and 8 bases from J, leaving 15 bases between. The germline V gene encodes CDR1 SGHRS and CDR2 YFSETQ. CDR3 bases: TGCGCCAGCAGCCCACAGGGTAATTCAGAAAAACTGTTTTTT. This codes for CASSPQGNSEKLFF.

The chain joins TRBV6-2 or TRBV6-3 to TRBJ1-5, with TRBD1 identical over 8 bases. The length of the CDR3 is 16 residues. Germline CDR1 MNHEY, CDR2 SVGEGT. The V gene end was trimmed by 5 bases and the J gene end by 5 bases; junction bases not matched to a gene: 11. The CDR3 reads CASSNPTGGLDQPQHF. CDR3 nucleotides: TGTGCCAGCAGTAACCCAACAGGGGGATTGGATCAGCCCCAGCATTTT.

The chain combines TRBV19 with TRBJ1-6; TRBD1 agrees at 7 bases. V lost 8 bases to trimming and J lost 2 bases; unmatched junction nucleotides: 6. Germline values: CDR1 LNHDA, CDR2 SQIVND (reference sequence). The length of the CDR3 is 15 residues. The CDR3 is CASSTGQAYNSPLHF. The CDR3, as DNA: TGTGCCAGTTCTACTGGACAGGCCTATAATTCACCCCTCCACTTT.

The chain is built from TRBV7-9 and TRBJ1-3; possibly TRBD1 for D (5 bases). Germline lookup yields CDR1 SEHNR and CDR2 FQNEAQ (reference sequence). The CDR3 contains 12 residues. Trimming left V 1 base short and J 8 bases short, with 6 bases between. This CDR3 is CASSLGGDTIYF. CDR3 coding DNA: TGTGCCAGCAGCTTAGGGGGGGACACCATATATTTT.

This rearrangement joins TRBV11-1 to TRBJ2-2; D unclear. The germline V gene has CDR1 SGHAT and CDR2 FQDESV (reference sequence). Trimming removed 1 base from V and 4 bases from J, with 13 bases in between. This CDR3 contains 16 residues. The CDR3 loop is CASSLEIDTITGELFF. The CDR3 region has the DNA TGTGCCAGCAGCTTAGAGATAGACACGATCACCGGGGAGCTGTTTTTT. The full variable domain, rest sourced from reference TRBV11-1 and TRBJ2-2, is EAEVAQSPRYKITEKSQAVAFWCDPISGHATLYWYRQILGQGPELLVQFQDESVVDDSQLPKDRFSAERLKGVDSTLKIQPAELGDSAMYLCASSLEIDTITGELFFGEGSRLTVL.

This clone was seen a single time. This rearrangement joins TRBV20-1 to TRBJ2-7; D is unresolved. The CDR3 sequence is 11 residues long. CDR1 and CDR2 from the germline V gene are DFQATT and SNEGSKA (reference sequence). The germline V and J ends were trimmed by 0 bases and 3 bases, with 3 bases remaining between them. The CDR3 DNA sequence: TGCAGTGCTAGAGACAGCTACGAGCAGTACTTC. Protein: CSARDSYEQYF.

The CDR3 DNA sequence: TGTGCCAGCAGGACAGAACGTACTAACTATGGCTACACCTTC. It encodes CASRTERTNYGYTF. The chain links TRBV2 to TRBJ1-2; weak D call: TRBD1 (5 bases). Trimming removed 6 bases at V and 0 bases at J, with 11 bases between. CDR3 size: 14 residues. CDR1 and CDR2 from the germline V gene are SNHLY and FYNNEI. Variable domain in full (rest from reference TRBV2 and TRBJ1-2): EPEVTQTPSHQVTQMGQEVILRCVPISNHLYFYWYRQILGQKVEFLVSFYNNEISEKSEIFDDQFSVERPDGSNFTLKIRSTKLEDSAMYFCASRTERTNYGYTFGSGTRLTVV.

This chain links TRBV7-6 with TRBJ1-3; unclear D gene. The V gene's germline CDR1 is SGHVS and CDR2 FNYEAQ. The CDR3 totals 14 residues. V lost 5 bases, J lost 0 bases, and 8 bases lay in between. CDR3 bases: TGTGCCAGCAGCGAGTTTATCTCTGGAAACACCATATATTTT. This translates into CASSEFISGNTIYF.

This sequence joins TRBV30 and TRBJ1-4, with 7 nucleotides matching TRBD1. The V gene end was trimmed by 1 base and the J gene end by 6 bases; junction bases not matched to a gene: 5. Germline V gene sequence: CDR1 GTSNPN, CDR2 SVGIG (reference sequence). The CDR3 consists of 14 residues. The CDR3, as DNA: TGTGCCTGGAGTGCACAGGGGTTTCATGAAAAACTGTTTTTT. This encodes CAWSAQGFHEKLFF.

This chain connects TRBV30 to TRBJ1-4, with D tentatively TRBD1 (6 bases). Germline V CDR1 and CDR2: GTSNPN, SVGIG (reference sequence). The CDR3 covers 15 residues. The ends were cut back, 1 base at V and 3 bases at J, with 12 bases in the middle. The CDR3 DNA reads TGTGCCTGGAGTGAAGAGGCAGGGGCTAATGAAAAACTGTTTTTT. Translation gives CAWSEEAGANEKLFF.

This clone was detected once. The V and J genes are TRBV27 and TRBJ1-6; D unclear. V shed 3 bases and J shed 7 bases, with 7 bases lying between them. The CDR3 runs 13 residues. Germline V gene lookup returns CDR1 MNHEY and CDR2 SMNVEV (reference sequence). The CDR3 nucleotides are TGTGCCAGCAGTTTCCGCGAGAATTCACCCCTCCACTTT. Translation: CASSFRENSPLHF.

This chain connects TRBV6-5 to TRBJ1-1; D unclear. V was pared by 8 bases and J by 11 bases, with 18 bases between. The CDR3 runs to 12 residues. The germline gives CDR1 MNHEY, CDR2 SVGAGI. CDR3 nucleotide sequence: TGTGCCAGCCACCGGGCTTCGGGAGTGGCTTTCTTT. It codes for CASHRASGVAFF.

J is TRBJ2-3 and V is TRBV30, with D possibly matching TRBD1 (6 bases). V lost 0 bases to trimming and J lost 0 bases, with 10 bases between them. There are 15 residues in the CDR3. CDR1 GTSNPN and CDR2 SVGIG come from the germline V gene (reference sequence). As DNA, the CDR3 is TGTGCCTGGAGTGTACAGGGTCCAAGCACAGATACGCAGTATTTT. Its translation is CAWSVQGPSTDTQYF.

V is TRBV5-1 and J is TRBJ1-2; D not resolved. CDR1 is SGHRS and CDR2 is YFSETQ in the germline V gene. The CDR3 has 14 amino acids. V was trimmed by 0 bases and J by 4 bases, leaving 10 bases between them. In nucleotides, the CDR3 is TGCGCCAGCAGCTTGGAATCGGGGAGCTATGGCTACACCTTC. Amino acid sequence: CASSLESGSYGYTF. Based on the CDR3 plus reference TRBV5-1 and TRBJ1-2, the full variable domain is KAGVTQTPRYLIKTRGQQVTLSCSPISGHRSVSWYQQTPGQGLQFLFEYFSETQRNKGNFPGRFSGRQFSNSRSEMNVSTLELGDSALYLCASSLESGSYGYTFGSGTRLTVV.

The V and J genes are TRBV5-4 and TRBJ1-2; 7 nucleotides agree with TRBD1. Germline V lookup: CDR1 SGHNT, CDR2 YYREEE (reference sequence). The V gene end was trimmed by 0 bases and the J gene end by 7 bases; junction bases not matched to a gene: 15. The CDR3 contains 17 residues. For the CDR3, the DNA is TGTGCCAGCAGCTTGGCACTCTACTCGGACAGGCGGGCTGGCTACACCTTC. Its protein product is CASSLALYSDRRAGYTF.

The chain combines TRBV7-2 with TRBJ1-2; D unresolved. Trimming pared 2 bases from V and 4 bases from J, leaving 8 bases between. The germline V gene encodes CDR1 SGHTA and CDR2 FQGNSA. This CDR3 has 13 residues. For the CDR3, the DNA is TGTGCCAGCAGCTTATTACAGACCTATGGCTACACCTTC. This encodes CASSLLQTYGYTF.

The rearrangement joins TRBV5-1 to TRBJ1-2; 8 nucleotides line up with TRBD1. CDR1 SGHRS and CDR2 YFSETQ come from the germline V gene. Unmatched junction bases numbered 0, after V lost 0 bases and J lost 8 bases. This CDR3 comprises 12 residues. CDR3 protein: CASSLDRGGYTF. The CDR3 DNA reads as TGCGCCAGCAGCTTGGACAGGGGGGGCTACACCTTC. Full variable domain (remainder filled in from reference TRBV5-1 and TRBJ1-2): KAGVTQTPRYLIKTRGQQVTLSCSPISGHRSVSWYQQTPGQGLQFLFEYFSETQRNKGNFPGRFSGRQFSNSRSEMNVSTLELGDSALYLCASSLDRGGYTFGSGTRLTVV.

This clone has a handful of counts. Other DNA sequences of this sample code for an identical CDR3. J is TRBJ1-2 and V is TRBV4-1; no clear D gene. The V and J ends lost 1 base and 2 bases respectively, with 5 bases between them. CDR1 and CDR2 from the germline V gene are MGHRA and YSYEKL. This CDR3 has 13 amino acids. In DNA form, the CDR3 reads TGCGCCAGCAGCCAAGTCCTAAACTATGGCTACACCTTC. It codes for CASSQVLNYGYTF.

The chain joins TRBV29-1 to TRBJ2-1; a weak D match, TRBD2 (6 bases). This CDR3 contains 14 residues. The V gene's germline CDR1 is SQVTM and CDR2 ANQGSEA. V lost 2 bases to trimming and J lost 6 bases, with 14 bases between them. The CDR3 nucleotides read TGCAGCGTTGAATTGGGGACTCTGTCCAATGAGCAGTTCTTC. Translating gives CSVELGTLSNEQFF.

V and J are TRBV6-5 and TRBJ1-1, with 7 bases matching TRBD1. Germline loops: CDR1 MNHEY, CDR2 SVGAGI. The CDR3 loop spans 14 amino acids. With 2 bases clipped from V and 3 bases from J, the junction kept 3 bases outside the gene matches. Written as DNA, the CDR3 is TGTGCCAGCAGTTACGACAGGGCCGACACTGAAGCTTTCTTT. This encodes CASSYDRADTEAFF.

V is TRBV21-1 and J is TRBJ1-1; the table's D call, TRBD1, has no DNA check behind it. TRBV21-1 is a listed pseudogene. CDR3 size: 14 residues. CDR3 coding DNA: TGTGCCAGCAGCAACCAGGGGCGGAATTATGAAGCTTTCTTT. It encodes CASSNQGRNYEAFF.

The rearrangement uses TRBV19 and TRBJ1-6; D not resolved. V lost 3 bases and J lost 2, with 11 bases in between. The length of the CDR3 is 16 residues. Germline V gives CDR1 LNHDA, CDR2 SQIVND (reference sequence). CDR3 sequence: CASSISERPYNSPLHF. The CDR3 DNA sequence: TGTGCCAGTAGTATCTCAGAGAGGCCCTATAATTCACCCCTCCACTTT.

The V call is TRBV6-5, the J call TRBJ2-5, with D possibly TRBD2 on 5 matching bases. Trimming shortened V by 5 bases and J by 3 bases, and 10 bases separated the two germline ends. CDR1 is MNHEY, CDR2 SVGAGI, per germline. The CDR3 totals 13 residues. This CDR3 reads CASSPTGKETQYF. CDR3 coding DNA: TGTGCCAGCAGTCCAACCGGGAAAGAGACCCAGTACTTC.

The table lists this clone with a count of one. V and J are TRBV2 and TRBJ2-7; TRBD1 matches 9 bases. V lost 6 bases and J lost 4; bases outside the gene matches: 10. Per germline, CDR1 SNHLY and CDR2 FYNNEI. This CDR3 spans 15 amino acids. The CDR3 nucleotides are TGTGCCAGCAGCGCCTCCGGGACAGGGTTTTACGAGCAGTACTTC. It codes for CASSASGTGFYEQYF. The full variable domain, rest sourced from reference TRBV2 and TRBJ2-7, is EPEVTQTPSHQVTQMGQEVILRCVPISNHLYFYWYRQILGQKVEFLVSFYNNEISEKSEIFDDQFSVERPDGSNFTLKIRSTKLEDSAMYFCASSASGTGFYEQYFGPGTRLTVT.